The 11 T cell receptor beta chains reported below all come from one sample, sequenced in a study of molecular identifiers for immune sequencing clone quantification. MiXCR, run by TCRdb on the PCR reads, gives a single entry per CDR3 protein. The sample has tens of thousands of distinct CDR3 sequences, around a sixth seen once. Input material: naive CD8+ T cells from blood, with Jurkat cell RNA spiked in. Indicated subset: FACS-sorted CD8+CD4-CCR7+CD45RA+ naive T cells. The receptors come from a human donor in good health. Some libraries in this study had Jurkat cell RNA spiked in.

Ten or more counts support this clonotype. This chain links TRBV28 with TRBJ2-3; D may match TRBD1 or TRBD2 (5 bases each). The CDR3 runs 19 residues. Trimming shortened V by 3 bases and J by 0 bases, and 22 bases separated the two germline ends. CDR1 and CDR2 (germline): MDHEN, SYDVKM. As DNA, the CDR3 is TGTGCCAGCAGTTTGGACTCTTCTGACGACAGCCCTAGCACAGATACGCAGTATTTT. Protein: CASSLDSSDDSPSTDTQYF.

This clonotype was counted ten times or more. J is TRBJ1-1 and V is TRBV3-1; D gene unclear. This CDR3 is 15 amino acids long. Germline V lookup: CDR1 LGHDT, CDR2 YNNKEL (reference sequence). V gave up 5 bases and J gave up 0 bases, with 13 bases separating them. In DNA, the CDR3 is TGTGCCAGCAGCAACTATTTGGAGTTGAACACTGAAGCTTTCTTT. Translated, it gives CASSNYLELNTEAFF.

This clonotype was seen at least ten times. This chain joins TRBV30 and TRBJ2-7; possibly TRBD2 for D (6 bases). The V end lost 1 base, the J end lost 6 bases, and 13 bases lay between the germline ends. The germline gives CDR1 GTSNPN, CDR2 SVGIG (reference sequence). This CDR3 comprises 13 residues. The CDR3 is CAWSAAGFGEQYF. The DNA of the CDR3 is TGTGCCTGGAGTGCGGCGGGGTTTGGCGAGCAGTACTTC.

This clonotype was observed many times. The J gene is TRBJ1-4, the V gene TRBV4-1, with D uncertain. The germline CDR1 and CDR2 sequences are MGHRA and YSYEKL. The ends were cut back, 4 bases at V and 8 bases at J, with 11 bases in the middle. The CDR3 has 13 residues. The CDR3 is CASSPSLIEKLFF. The CDR3 nucleotides are TGCGCCAGCAGCCCCAGTCTTATCGAAAAACTGTTTTTT.

A note on this clonotype: A much larger clone differs from this one at a single base, so this may be a read error. The V and J genes are TRBV7-6 and TRBJ2-3; 8 bases are shared with TRBD2. CDR3 length: 15 residues. Germline assignment: CDR1 SGHVS and CDR2 FNYEAQ. Here the CDR3 reads CASSSTSGYTGTQYF. For the CDR3, the DNA is TGTGCCAGCAGCTCCACTAGCGGATACACAGGTACGCAGTATTTT.

This chain links TRBV11-2 with TRBJ2-7; D unresolved. Germline values: CDR1 SGHAT, CDR2 FQNNGV. V lost 1 base and J 0 bases, leaving 10 bases between the germline ends. The length of the CDR3 is 15 residues. The CDR3 sequence is CASSLGSSTSYEQYF. For the CDR3, the DNA is TGTGCCAGCAGCTTAGGGTCCTCCACCTCCTACGAGCAGTACTTC.

In regard to this clonotype: This clone may be a read error of a much larger clone one base away. DNA of the CDR3: TGTGCCAGCAGACCTAGGGACAGGATGAGCGAGCAGTACTTC. Protein: CASRPRDRMSEQYF. This sequence joins TRBV6-5 and TRBJ2-7; TRBD1 matches at 8 bases. CDR1 and CDR2 (germline): MNHEY, SVGAGI. V trimming: 6 bases; J trimming: 6 bases; junction bases outside the gene matches: 10. The length of the CDR3 is 14 residues.

This clonotype was counted at least ten times. J is TRBJ2-1 and V is TRBV4-3; 13 bases are a match to TRBD2. V was pared by 3 bases and J by 4 bases, with 6 bases of the junction left unmatched. The CDR3 is 17 amino acids. Germline values: CDR1 LGHNA, CDR2 YSLEER. CDR3 nucleotide sequence: TGCGCCAGCAGCCAGACTAGCGGGAGGCCTACTTACAATGAGCAGTTCTTC. Its protein product is CASSQTSGRPTYNEQFF.

The V and J genes are TRBV30 and TRBJ2-1; TRBD2 matches 12 bases. Trimming cost V 2 bases and J 4 bases; bases outside gene matches: 3. The CDR3 loop spans 15 amino acids. The germline V gene encodes CDR1 GTSNPN and CDR2 SVGIG (reference sequence). CDR3 DNA sequence: TGTGCCTGGAGTCCACTAGCGGGAGGTTACAATGAGCAGTTCTTC. Translation gives CAWSPLAGGYNEQFF.

This clonotype was observed a single time. A much bigger clone sits one base away, suggesting this may be a read error. This chain links TRBV12-3 or TRBV12-4 with TRBJ2-3, with D uncertain. The CDR3 sequence is 10 residues long. DNA for the CDR3: TGTGTCAGCAGTACAGATACGCAGTATTTT. This gives the protein CVSSTDTQYF.

J is TRBJ2-4 and V is TRBV27; 11 bases line up with TRBD2. The CDR3 consists of 16 residues. V was pared by 5 bases and J by 0 bases, with 3 bases of the junction left unmatched. The germline V gene has CDR1 MNHEY and CDR2 SMNVEV (reference sequence). The CDR3 bases are TGTGCCAGCAGTCCCCTAGCGGGAGGAGCCAAAAACATTCAGTACTTC. Translated, it gives CASSPLAGGAKNIQYF.